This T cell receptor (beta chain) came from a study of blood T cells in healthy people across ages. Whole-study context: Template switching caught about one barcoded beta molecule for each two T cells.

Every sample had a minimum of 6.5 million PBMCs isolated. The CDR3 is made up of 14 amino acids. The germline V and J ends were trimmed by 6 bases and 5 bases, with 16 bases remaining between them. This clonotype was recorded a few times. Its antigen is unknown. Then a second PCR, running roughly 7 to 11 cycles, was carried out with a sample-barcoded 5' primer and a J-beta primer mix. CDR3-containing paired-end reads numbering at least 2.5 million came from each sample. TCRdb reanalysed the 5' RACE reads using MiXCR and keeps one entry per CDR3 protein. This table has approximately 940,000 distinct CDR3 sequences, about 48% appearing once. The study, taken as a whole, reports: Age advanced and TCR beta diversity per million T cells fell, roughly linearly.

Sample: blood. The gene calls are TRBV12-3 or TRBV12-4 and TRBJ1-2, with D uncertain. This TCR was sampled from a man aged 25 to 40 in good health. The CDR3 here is CASSSIMEPYGYTF. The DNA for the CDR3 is TGTGCCAGCAGCTCTATCATGGAGCCTTATGGCTACACCTTC.